This TCR beta chain was sequenced for a study of blood T cell repertoires in COVID-19. In the study overall: From the United States, Italy and Spain came samples of acute and convalescent COVID-19. In each case, the material was cDNA or gDNA derived from T cells, B-cell-depleted T cells, or PBMCs.

Germline V gives CDR1 MNHNS, CDR2 SASEGT. With 2 bases clipped from V and 4 bases from J, the junction kept 6 bases outside the gene matches. This CDR3 contains 15 residues. Seattle patients were enrolled while actively infected and followed longitudinally. This clone was recorded only once. In the original processing: Amplification with reference gene primers provided the estimates of nucleated cell counts. Here immunoSEQ multiplex PCR was the method, and the copy in TCRdb shows in-frame clones only, minus some. V and J calls and clone size are as listed in that table; D and trimming were resolved from the DNA. The sample lists approximately 400,000 clones; 70% to 90% were seen once.

Sample: peripheral blood. The source of this sequence is a woman between 50 and 59 years old with COVID-19, enrolled during active disease. The V gene is TRBV6-1, the J gene TRBJ2-3, with TRBD2 identical over 7 bases. This CDR3 reads CASSEPGLVSDTQYF. CDR3 nucleotides: TGTGCCAGCAGTGAACCAGGACTAGTGTCAGATACGCAGTATTTT.